This passage covers 10 T cell receptor beta chains from one sample sequenced in a study of CD8+CD57+ T cells in acquired aplastic anemia. Investigators profiled TCR beta VDJ and CDR3 from genomic DNA template. TCRdb reanalysed the reads using MiXCR and keeps one entry per CDR3 protein. The table records under 150,000 distinct CDR3 sequences, nearly 40% of them present only once. CD8+CD57+ cell expansion had been shown by flow cytometry in patients chosen for sequencing. What was sequenced was sorted CD4+, CD8+, or CD8+CD57+ T cells (not recorded which) from PBMCs. The origin of the receptors is a human donor with aplastic anemia.

This clonotype was counted many times. The gene calls are TRBV12-3 or TRBV12-4 and TRBJ1-5, with TRBD1 as a possible D gene (5 bases). Trimming pared 2 bases from V and 4 bases from J, leaving 6 bases between. The CDR3 loop spans 13 amino acids. Written as DNA, the CDR3 is TGTGCCAGCAGTTTAAAGGGGAATCAGCCCCAGCATTTT. This sequence encodes CASSLKGNQPQHF.

The chain has TRBV7-6 and TRBJ1-4; D is unresolved. CDR3 length: 14 residues. Germline assignment: CDR1 SGHVS and CDR2 FNYEAQ. The V end lost 1 base, the J end lost 3 bases, and 6 bases lay between the germline ends. The CDR3 DNA follows: TGTGCCAGCAGCTTAGAGTACGCTAATGAAAAACTGTTTTTT. As protein: CASSLEYANEKLFF. Full variable domain (rest looked up from reference TRBV7-6 and TRBJ1-4): GAGVSQSPRYKVTKRGQDVALRCDPISGHVSLYWYRQALGQGPEFLTYFNYEAQQDKSGLPNDRFSAERPEGSISTLTIQRTEQRDSAMYRCASSLEYANEKLFFGSGTQLSVL.

This clonotype came up a few times. This sequence joins TRBV6-5 and TRBJ1-2; D is unresolved. V was cut by 4 bases and J by 0 bases, with 18 bases left in between. The CDR3 runs 17 residues. Germline assignment: CDR1 MNHEY and CDR2 SVGAGI. CDR3 bases: TGTGCCAGCAGTTTGAGCCACGGGTATCATACTAACTATGGCTACACCTTC. Translated: CASSLSHGYHTNYGYTF.

This clonotype was seen a few times. V and J are TRBV15 and TRBJ1-2; D ambiguous. Germline V gene sequence: CDR1 LNHNV, CDR2 YYDKDF (reference sequence). Trimming left V 4 bases short and J 2 bases short, with 11 bases between. The CDR3 length is 14 residues. The CDR3 DNA is TGTGCCACCAGCAACCGTGGGCAGAACTATGGCTACACCTTC. It yields the protein CATSNRGQNYGYTF. The full variable domain, completed using reference TRBV15 and TRBJ1-2, is DAMVIQNPRYQVTQFGKPVTLSCSQTLNHNVMYWYQQKSSQAPKLLFHYYDKDFNNEADTPDNFQSRRPNTSFCFLDIRSPGLGDTAMYLCATSNRGQNYGYTFGSGTRLTVV.

The V gene is TRBV29-1, the J gene TRBJ1-6; 7 nucleotides align to TRBD1. The CDR3 spans 11 residues. Looked up from germline, CDR1 is SQVTM and CDR2 is ANQGSEA. Trimming removed 6 bases from V and 11 bases from J; junction bases left unmatched: 4. For the CDR3, the DNA is TGCAGCGTCCGACAGGGAACACCCCTCCACTTT. The encoded protein is CSVRQGTPLHF.

This clonotype occurred many times. The CDR3 DNA sequence: TGTGCCAGTAGTCCCCAATATTTAGGTGGCTACACCTTC. It translates to CASSPQYLGGYTF. This chain links TRBV19 with TRBJ1-2; D is uncertain. This CDR3 has 13 amino acids. Germline CDR1 is LNHDA and CDR2 is SQIVND (reference sequence). V shed 5 bases and J shed 7 bases, with 14 bases lying between them.

The CDR3 region is CASNQRGVTNEQFF. The CDR3 DNA reads as TGTGCCAGCAACCAACGGGGGGTAACCAATGAGCAGTTCTTC. The V and J genes are TRBV2 and TRBJ2-1, with 7 bases fitting TRBD2. Germline-derived CDR1 and CDR2 are SNHLY and FYNNEI. After removal of 7 bases from V and 6 bases from J, the junction contained 9 bases not matched to a gene. The CDR3 is made up of 14 amino acids.

The chain has TRBV20-1 and TRBJ2-3, with 10 bases lining up with TRBD1. The CDR3 consists of 17 residues. Trimming removed 7 bases from V and 1 base from J; junction bases left unmatched: 14. Germline V gives CDR1 DFQATT, CDR2 SNEGSKA (reference sequence). CDR3 amino acids: CSGRQGASGGRTDTQYF. The CDR3 nucleotides read TGCAGTGGCCGACAGGGGGCGAGCGGGGGCCGCACAGATACGCAGTATTTT.

This clonotype was observed at least ten times. The V call is TRBV20-1, the J call TRBJ2-7; TRBD2 matches 9 bases. CDR1 is DFQATT, CDR2 SNEGSKA, per germline (reference sequence). The CDR3 runs to 14 residues. Germline trimming cut 4 bases from V and 4 bases from J; bases unmatched to any gene: 8. The CDR3 loop reads CSATPAGGRYEQYV. CDR3 sequence (DNA): TGCAGTGCTACCCCAGCGGGGGGAAGGTACGAGCAGTACGTC.

A note on this clonotype: This may come from a read error, since a much larger clone is one base off. V is TRBV5-1 and J is TRBJ1-1; D remains ambiguous. Looked up from germline, CDR1 is SGHRS and CDR2 is YFSETQ. V gave up 7 bases and J gave up 2 bases, with 15 bases separating them. There are 14 residues in the CDR3. CDR3 DNA sequence: TGCGCCAGCGGCCTGGCCGGCAGAAACACTGAAGCTTTCTTT. Its protein is CASGLAGRNTEAFF.